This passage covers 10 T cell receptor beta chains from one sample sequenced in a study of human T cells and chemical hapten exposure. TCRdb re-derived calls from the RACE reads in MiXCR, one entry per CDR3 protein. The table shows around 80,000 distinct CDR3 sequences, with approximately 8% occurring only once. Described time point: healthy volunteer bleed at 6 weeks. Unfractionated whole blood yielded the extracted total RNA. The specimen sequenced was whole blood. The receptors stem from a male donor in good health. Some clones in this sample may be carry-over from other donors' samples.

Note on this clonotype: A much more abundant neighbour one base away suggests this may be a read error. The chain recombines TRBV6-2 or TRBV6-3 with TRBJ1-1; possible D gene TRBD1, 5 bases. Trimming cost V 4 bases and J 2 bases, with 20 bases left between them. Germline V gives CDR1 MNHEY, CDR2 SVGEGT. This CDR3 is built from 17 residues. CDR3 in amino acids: CASSSPVGEGPNTEAFF. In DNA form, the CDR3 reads TGTGCCAGCAGTTCCCCGGTGGGCGAGGGACCCAACACTGAAGCTTTCTTT.

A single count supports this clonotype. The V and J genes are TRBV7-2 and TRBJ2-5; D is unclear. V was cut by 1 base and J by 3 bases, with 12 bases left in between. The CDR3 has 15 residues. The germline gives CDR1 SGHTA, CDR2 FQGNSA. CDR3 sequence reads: CASSLVWRRKETQYF. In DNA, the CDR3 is TGTGCCAGCAGCTTAGTTTGGAGACGGAAAGAGACCCAGTACTTC.

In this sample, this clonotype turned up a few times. The CDR3 nucleotides read TGTGCCAGCAGCTTAGGGGGCGAAGGAAACATTCAGTACTTC. Translating gives CASSLGGEGNIQYF. This chain joins TRBV7-2 and TRBJ2-4, with D tentatively TRBD1 (5 bases). Per the germline V gene, CDR1 is SGHTA and CDR2 is FQGNSA. The CDR3 has 14 amino acids. V was trimmed by 1 base and J by 6 bases, leaving 10 bases between them.

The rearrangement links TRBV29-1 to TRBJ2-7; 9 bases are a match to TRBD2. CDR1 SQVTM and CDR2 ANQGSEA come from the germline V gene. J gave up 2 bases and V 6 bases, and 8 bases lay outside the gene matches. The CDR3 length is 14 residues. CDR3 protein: CSVQGLARTYEQYF. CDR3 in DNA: TGCAGCGTCCAAGGACTAGCGAGAACCTACGAGCAGTACTTC.

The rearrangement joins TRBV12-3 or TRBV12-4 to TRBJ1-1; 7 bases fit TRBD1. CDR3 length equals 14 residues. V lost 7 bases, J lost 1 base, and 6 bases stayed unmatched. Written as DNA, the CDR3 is TGTGCCAGCAAGGTGGGACAGCAGAACACTGAAGCTTTCTTT. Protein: CASKVGQQNTEAFF.

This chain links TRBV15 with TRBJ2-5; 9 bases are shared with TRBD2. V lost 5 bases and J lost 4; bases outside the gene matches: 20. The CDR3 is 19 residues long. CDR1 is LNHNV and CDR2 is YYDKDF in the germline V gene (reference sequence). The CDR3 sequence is CATSLGGSGSAPPRETQYF. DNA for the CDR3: TGTGCCACCAGCCTAGGGGGTAGCGGGAGCGCTCCCCCCAGAGAGACCCAGTACTTC.

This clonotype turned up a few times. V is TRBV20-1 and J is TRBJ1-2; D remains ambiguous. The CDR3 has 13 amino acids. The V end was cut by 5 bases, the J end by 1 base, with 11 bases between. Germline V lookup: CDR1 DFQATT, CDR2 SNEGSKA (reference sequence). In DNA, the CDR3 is TGCAGTGCTCATATAGCGCGTAACTATGGCTACACCTTC. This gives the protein CSAHIARNYGYTF.

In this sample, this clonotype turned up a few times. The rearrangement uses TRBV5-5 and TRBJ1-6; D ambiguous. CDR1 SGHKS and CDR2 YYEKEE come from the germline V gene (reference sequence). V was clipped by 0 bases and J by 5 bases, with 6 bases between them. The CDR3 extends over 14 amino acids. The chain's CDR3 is CASSLGADNSPLHF. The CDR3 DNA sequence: TGTGCCAGCAGCTTGGGTGCCGATAATTCACCCCTCCACTTT.

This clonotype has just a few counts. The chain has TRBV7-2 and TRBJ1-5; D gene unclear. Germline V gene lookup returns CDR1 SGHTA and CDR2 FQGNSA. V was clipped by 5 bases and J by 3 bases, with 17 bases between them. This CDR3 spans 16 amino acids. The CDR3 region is CASSISDRLLNQPQHF. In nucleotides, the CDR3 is TGTGCCAGCAGCATTAGTGACCGACTCCTCAATCAGCCCCAGCATTTT.

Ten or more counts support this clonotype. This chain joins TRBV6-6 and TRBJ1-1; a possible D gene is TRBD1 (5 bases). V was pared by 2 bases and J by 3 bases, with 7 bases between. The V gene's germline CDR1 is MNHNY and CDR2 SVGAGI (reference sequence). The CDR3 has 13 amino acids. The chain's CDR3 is CASSYLGHTEAFF. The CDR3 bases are TGTGCCAGCAGTTACCTGGGACACACTGAAGCTTTCTTT.